This T cell receptor beta chain was retrieved from a study of T cells in Graves' hyperthyroidism and ophthalmopathy (dated by TCRdb to between 2018 and 2021). The study in broad terms: Peripheral blood was collected at initial diagnosis, before any treatment. A discovery cohort of about a hundred patients, about 40 with Graves' ophthalmopathy and more than 55 with stable Graves' hyperthyroidism, was used to find distinguishing TCR V-J signatures. Prospective prediction of ophthalmopathy was tested in an independent validation cohort consisting of some 18 hyperthyroidism patients and more than 15 patients who later progressed to ophthalmopathy. For training and testing, the roughly 93 patients in the discovery cohort were randomly divided in a 7:3 ratio. Thyroid tissue and blood T-cell repertoires from more than five Graves' hyperthyroidism patients were also compared in the study. After sampling, hyperthyroidism patients received methimazole starting at 30 mg daily, and ophthalmopathy patients received high-dose intravenous methylprednisolone. According to the paper, TCR Vbeta CDR3 sequencing was carried out on 135 peripheral blood samples, which came from fewer than 50 ophthalmopathy, 80 or so hyperthyroidism and about 17 progressor patients.

Moderately to severely active disease, a Clinical Activity Score of at least 3, a NOSPECS grade of at least 4, and a duration under 3 months were present in ophthalmopathy patients. Patients with uncontrolled infections, other autoimmune diseases, pregnancy or lactation were excluded. Diagnoses were based on clinical symptoms, serum thyroxine and TRAb, thyroid ultrasound and orbital computed tomography. PBMCs were separated from roughly 10 ml of fresh peripheral blood using Ficoll-Paque density gradient centrifugation. Total RNA was extracted using Trizol reagent, and RNA quality was assessed on an Agilent 2100 Bioanalyzer. This clonotype has at least ten counts. What this receptor recognizes is not known. No per-base quality is available; no much larger clone lies one base away. The CDR3 has 14 amino acids, counting the end cysteine and phenylalanine. CDR3 DNA only is kept here, 42 bases in frame from base 1. Between the V and J ends, shortened by 0 bases and 4 bases respectively, the junction contains 9 bases. Sequences SGHVS (CDR1) and FQNEAQ (CDR2) are obtained from the germline V gene.

Paper-wide results and their limitations: Blood samples also contained most of the expanded thyroid clonotypes (frequency above 0.001), which suggests that blood repertoires may reflect thyroid immune responses. Sample size was not statistically predetermined, and investigators were not blinded to group allocation. In validation, the model predicted progression to ophthalmopathy a median of roughly six months before onset, with around 70% sensitivity and 72.22% specificity. Ophthalmopathy was separated from stable hyperthyroidism by a 13 V-J signature model, with around 88% sensitivity and roughly 81% specificity obtained in cross-validation and 80%/75% obtained in testing.

The TCR beta CDR3 regions were amplified from the RNA transcripts. For the first round of RT-PCR on the TCR CDR3, the HTBI primer set was used together with the Qiagen OneStep RT-PCR kit. Libraries were constructed in a second round of multiplex PCR, after which size selection and purification were performed. Paired-end sequencing of the libraries was performed with 100 bp reads on an Illumina HiSeq2000. In the paper's pipeline: SOAPnuke was used to process the raw data, with reads discarded if the reads contained adapters or uncalled bases, had a mean Phred below 15, or lacked an exact constant-primer or identifier match. COPE v1.2.5 was used to merge the high-quality paired reads, and each unique nucleotide sequence was defined as a clonotype. MiTCR v1.1 was used to align clonotypes to the IMGT TRBV, TRBD and TRBJ reference segments. Only V-J combinations with frequency above 0.0001, covering 99% to 99.2% of repertoires, were analysed. A TCS score was defined as the ratio between F50 (clonal expansion) and ExV (chaos), using BLOSUM62-based TCRdist between CDR3 peptides within each V-J. Welch's t-statistics and random forest reduced 500 to 550 V-J features to around 14, which were used in a naive Bayes classifier (R e1071). In TCRdb, the public reads were trimmed at Q25 with fastp and aligned with MiXCR, with productive beta chains retained. Rows with one shared CDR3 protein collapse into an entry with the most common genes and DNA. None of the V and J calls come from the authors' own analysis; TCRdb made them. This sample comprises almost 250,000 distinct CDR3 sequences, about 24% of them detected only once. The ten largest account for 35% to 40% of the sample.

The source material was blood. The sequence is built from TRBV7-8 and TRBJ1-2; too little of a D gene remains to name it. This receptor was obtained from a woman aged 40-49 years with Graves' ophthalmopathy. The nucleotide sequence reads TGTGCCAGCAGCTTAGCGCCGAGGGTCTATGGCTACACCTTC. The encoded protein is CASSLAPRVYGYTF. With the rest looked up from the reference TRBV7-8 and TRBJ1-2 genes rather than sequenced, the full variable domain is GAGVSQSPRYKVAKRGQDVALRCDPISGHVSLFWYQQALGQGPEFLTYFQNEAQLDKSGLPSDRFFAERPEGSVSTLKIQRTQQEDSAVYLCASSLAPRVYGYTFGSGTRLTVV.